The rows below give T cell receptor beta chains drawn from one sample of a study of regulatory T cells in long-lasting Graves disease. TCRdb used MiXCR to reprocess the multiplex PCR reads, holding one entry per CDR3 protein. The sample shows approximately 540,000 distinct CDR3 sequences, 12% of them seen only once. These same records also appear under a second study, on T cells in Graves' hyperthyroidism and ophthalmopathy.

Sequences were derived from peripheral blood mononuclear cells (PBMCs), sampled at new diagnosis, from a patient treated with antithyroid drugs. These receptors were obtained from a woman aged 25 to 39 with Graves disease. CDR3s include the opening cysteine and the closing phenylalanine or tryptophan. D genes are given only for firm matches. Size is omitted from some rows. Given values are once, few, many or a class for expanded clones.

D gene	V gene	clone size	J gene	CDR3 protein	CDR3 DNA
TRBD1	TRBV19	NA	TRBJ1-5	CASTLGQGSQPQHF	TGTGCCAGTACCCTCGGACAGGGGAGTCAGCCCCAGCATTTT
NA	TRBV5-5	NA	TRBJ2-7	CASSSYLGTLKEQYF	TGTGCCAGCAGCTCATACCTCGGGACACTCAAGGAGCAGTACTTC
TRBD1	TRBV30	NA	TRBJ2-4	CAWSRDRGKNIQYF	TGTGCCTGGAGTCGTGACAGGGGCAAAAACATTCAGTACTTC
NA	TRBV7-3	many	TRBJ1-1	CASSLAGAHEAFF	TGTGCCAGCAGCTTAGCGGGGGCCCATGAAGCTTTCTTT
TRBD1	TRBV10-3	NA	TRBJ1-1	CAISEQGALNTEAFF	TGTGCCATCAGTGAACAGGGGGCGTTGAACACTGAAGCTTTCTTT
TRBD2	TRBV6-1	many	TRBJ2-3	CASSEFSGSTDTQYF	TGTGCCAGCAGTGAATTTAGCGGGAGCACAGATACGCAGTATTTT
TRBD1	TRBV29-1	many	TRBJ2-7	CSVGADRGPYEQYF	TGCAGCGTGGGGGCCGACAGGGGGCCCTACGAGCAGTACTTC
NA	TRBV2	few	TRBJ2-5	CASRGGIQETQYF	TGTGCCAGCAGGGGCGGGATCCAAGAGACCCAGTACTTC
NA	TRBV28	many	TRBJ2-1	CASSFEFGTSGLFF	TGTGCCAGCAGTTTTGAATTCGGGACAAGTGGACTGTTCTTC
TRBD1	TRBV29-1	NA	TRBJ2-3	CNVSSGTAGADTQYF	TGCAACGTCTCCTCTGGGACAGCCGGGGCAGATACGCAGTATTTT
NA	TRBV24-1	NA	TRBJ1-2	CATSDPPRDSGYTF	TGTGCCACCAGTGACCCACCGAGGGATTCTGGCTACACCTTC
NA	TRBV12-3/TRBV12-4	many	TRBJ2-5	CASRGGPPGQFQETQYF	TGTGCCAGCAGAGGAGGGCCCCCGGGACAGTTCCAAGAGACCCAGTACTTC
NA	TRBV10-2	few	TRBJ2-2	CASSEFSTGELFF	TGCGCCAGCAGTGAATTCTCCACCGGGGAGCTGTTTTTT
TRBD2	TRBV7-9	many	TRBJ2-7	CASSLDLAAYYEQYF	TGTGCCAGCAGCTTAGACCTAGCGGCCTACTACGAGCAGTACTTC
TRBD1	TRBV6-2/TRBV6-3	many	TRBJ1-5	CASRSRRDRGWDSNQPQHF	TGTGCCAGCAGAAGTCGCCGGGACAGGGGTTGGGACAGCAATCAGCCCCAGCATTTT
NA	TRBV11-2	many	TRBJ2-7	CASSLPLGVQEQYF	TGTGCCAGCAGCTTACCCTTGGGAGTGCAAGAGCAGTACTTC
NA	TRBV6-2/TRBV6-3	NA	TRBJ2-6	CASRDPGANVLTF	TGTGCCAGCAGGGATCCCGGGGCCAACGTCCTGACTTTC
NA	TRBV9	few	TRBJ2-5	CASSVGLNRAGETQYF	TGTGCCAGCAGCGTAGGCTTAAACAGGGCCGGAGAGACCCAGTACTTC
NA	TRBV29-1	many	TRBJ2-6	CSVVRAGANVLTF	TGCAGCGTGGTGAGGGCTGGGGCCAACGTCCTGACTTTC
NA	TRBV27	NA	TRBJ2-3	CASSQTGASADTQYF	TGTGCCAGCAGTCAAACCGGGGCTAGCGCAGATACGCAGTATTTT
NA	TRBV11-3	many	TRBJ2-5	CASSFGASLKETQYF	TGTGCCAGCAGCTTTGGGGCATCGTTGAAAGAGACCCAGTACTTC
NA	TRBV28	many	TRBJ2-7	CASTHSGVTYEQYF	TGTGCCAGCACCCATTCAGGGGTCACCTACGAGCAGTACTTC
TRBD2	TRBV10-3	many	TRBJ2-5	CAISDLPGTSEEFF	TGTGCCATCAGTGATCTTCCGGGCACTAGCGAGGAGTTCTTC
TRBD1	TRBV6-5	NA	TRBJ2-1	CASSYSADREYNEQFF	TGTGCCAGCAGTTACAGTGCAGACAGGGAATACAATGAGCAGTTCTTC
TRBD2	TRBV12-3/TRBV12-4	NA	TRBJ2-7	CASSQDAGGYEQYF	TGTGCCAGCAGCCAAGACGCCGGGGGGTACGAGCAGTACTTC
NA	TRBV7-9	NA	TRBJ2-7	CASSLGQQYEQYF	TGTGCCAGCAGCTTAGGACAGCAATACGAGCAGTACTTC
NA	TRBV2	many	TRBJ1-3	CASSENPDRGGNTIYF	TGTGCCAGCAGTGAAAACCCCGACCGGGGAGGAAACACCATATATTTT
TRBD2	TRBV7-9	many	TRBJ2-1	CASSPVIGRANEQFF	TGTGCCAGCAGCCCCGTGATCGGGAGGGCCAATGAGCAGTTCTTC
NA	TRBV13	many	TRBJ2-7	CASSLGGSLQYF	TGTGCCAGCAGCTTAGGGGGGAGCCTCCAGTACTTC
NA	TRBV29-1	few	TRBJ1-1	CSAETVPVGF	TGCAGCGCAGAGACGGTTCCGGTCGGCTTT
TRBD1	TRBV18	many	TRBJ1-2	CASSPFGTGGSYTF	TGTGCCAGCTCACCTTTCGGGACAGGGGGTAGCTACACCTTC
NA	TRBV7-3	NA	TRBJ2-3	CASSPTRAADTQYF	TGTGCCAGCAGCCCCACCCGAGCAGCAGATACGCAGTATTTT
NA	TRBV20-1	NA	TRBJ2-1	CSARDPGIFKVYNEQFF	TGCAGTGCTAGAGATCCAGGGATTTTTAAGGTCTACAATGAGCAGTTCTTC
TRBD1	TRBV12-3/TRBV12-4	many	TRBJ1-1	CASTQDRGGYTAFF	TGTGCCAGCACTCAGGACAGGGGTGGGTATACAGCTTTCTTT
TRBD1	TRBV27	many	TRBJ1-1	CASSSTQGPNTEAFF	TGTGCCAGCAGTTCAACACAGGGGCCCAACACTGAAGCTTTCTTT
TRBD1	TRBV5-1	NA	TRBJ2-5	CASMAGGAVGQETQYF	TGCGCCAGCATGGCAGGGGGTGCGGTGGGCCAAGAGACCCAGTACTTC
TRBD2	TRBV28	NA	TRBJ2-7	CASSFPLGTSGTYEQYF	TGTGCCAGCAGTTTTCCCCTCGGGACTAGCGGTACCTACGAGCAGTACTTC
NA	TRBV30	NA	TRBJ1-2	CAFWSGQHGYTF	TGTGCCTTCTGGAGTGGACAGCATGGCTACACCTTC
NA	TRBV6-2/TRBV6-3	many	TRBJ1-1	CASSYLIGGHGTEAFF	TGTGCCAGCAGTTACCTCATCGGGGGGCACGGCACTGAAGCTTTCTTT
TRBD2	TRBV15	many	TRBJ2-3	CATSGTSGSSTDTQYF	TGTGCCACCAGCGGGACTAGCGGGAGTAGCACAGATACGCAGTATTTT
TRBD1	TRBV28	many	TRBJ2-5	CASSVGTGSQETQYF	TGTGCCAGCAGTGTCGGGACAGGATCCCAAGAGACCCAGTACTTC
TRBD1	TRBV6-2/TRBV6-3	NA	TRBJ1-5	CASSPRESRGPLGQPQHF	TGTGCCAGCTCCCCTCGTGAGTCGAGGGGGCCCCTTGGGCAGCCCCAGCATTTT
TRBD2	TRBV20-1	NA	TRBJ2-1	CSAKSGSGYNEQFF	TGCAGTGCTAAAAGCGGGAGCGGGTACAATGAGCAGTTCTTC
NA	TRBV6-2/TRBV6-3	NA	TRBJ2-2	CASRGPRETGELFF	TGTGCCAGCAGGGGGCCTAGGGAAACCGGGGAGCTGTTTTTT
TRBD1	TRBV5-1	NA	TRBJ1-1	CASRTGQGVYTEAFF	TGCGCCAGCAGGACTGGACAGGGGGTTTACACTGAAGCTTTCTTT